Below, 3 T cell receptor beta chains from the same sample are listed, as sequenced in a study of T cells after somatic rescue of genetic block. Repertoires were generated with immunoSEQ multiplex PCR, while TCRdb's copy carries only in-frame clones and drops some. The table includes some 90,000 clones, around 90% detected once. The sample comprised peripheral blood mononuclear cells (PBMCs). The receptor set was obtained from a woman between 18 and 30 years old.

The V gene is TRBV5-5, the J gene TRBJ1-2; 9 bases match TRBD1. Germline V gives CDR1 SGHKS, CDR2 YYEKEE (reference sequence). This CDR3 is built from 18 residues. The V gene end was trimmed by 5 bases and the J gene end by 5 bases; junction bases not matched to a gene: 19. The CDR3: CASSHIYRDRVKLYGYTF. CDR3 bases: TGTGCCAGCAGTCATATCTACCGGGACAGGGTTAAATTATATGGCTACACCTTC.

The chain links TRBV18 to TRBJ1-1, with unresolved D. V was clipped by 1 base and J by 2 bases, with 14 bases between them. CDR1 KGHSH and CDR2 LQKENI come from the germline V gene. The CDR3 is made up of 16 amino acids. Here the CDR3 DNA reads TGTGCCAGCTCACCACGGTCAGCTTTAGGAAACACTGAAGCTTTCTTT. Protein: CASSPRSALGNTEAFF.

This clone was detected once. The chain couples TRBV28 to TRBJ2-7; 7 nucleotides match TRBD1. This CDR3 contains 15 residues. CDR1 is MDHEN and CDR2 is SYDVKM in the germline V gene. J was trimmed by 4 bases and V by 5 bases; bases with no gene match: 11. CDR3 nucleotides: TGTGCCAGCAGTACCGACAGGGCGAGATTATACGAGCAGTACTTC. It is translated as CASSTDRARLYEQYF.